The 5 T cell receptor beta chains below were found in one sample sequenced in a study of blood T cells in healthy people across ages. A sample-barcoded 5' primer and a J-beta primer mix were used in a second PCR of about 7 to 12 cycles. MiXCR, run by TCRdb on the 5' RACE reads, gives a single entry per CDR3 protein. The data hold about 900,000 distinct CDR3 sequences, with around 48% observed a single time. Sequenced sample: blood. These receptors were obtained from a man in his thirties or forties in good health.

Only a few counts were recorded for this clonotype. The rearrangement uses TRBV10-3 and TRBJ2-7, with 12 nucleotides matching TRBD1. Unmatched junction bases numbered 2, after V lost 9 bases and J lost 2 bases. The CDR3 sequence is 13 residues long. CDR1 is ENHRY, CDR2 SYGVKD, per germline. The CDR3 is CAMGTGGTYEQYF. CDR3 sequence (DNA): TGTGCCATGGGGACAGGGGGCACCTACGAGCAGTACTTC.

This clonotype has just a few counts. This chain joins TRBV2 and TRBJ2-7; D may be TRBD1 (6 bases). Germline lookup yields CDR1 SNHLY and CDR2 FYNNEI. The CDR3 consists of 14 residues. The V end lost 8 bases, the J end lost 3 bases, and 17 bases lay between the germline ends. The CDR3 coding sequence is TGTGCCAGCTTAATACAGGGTCAAGGCTACGAGCAGTACTTC. Protein: CASLIQGQGYEQYF.

The chain uses TRBV20-1 and TRBJ1-4; D uncertain. From germline, CDR1 is DFQATT and CDR2 SNEGSKA (reference sequence). The CDR3 is 12 amino acids. V shed 3 bases and J shed 3 bases, with 5 bases lying between them. This chain's CDR3 is CSARVANEKLFF. The CDR3 nucleotides read TGCAGTGCTAGGGTGGCTAATGAAAAACTGTTTTTT.

The chain employs TRBV3-1 and TRBJ2-1, with 8 bases matching TRBD2. The CDR3 runs 14 residues. Germline-derived CDR1 and CDR2 are LGHDT and YNNKEL (reference sequence). Losses at the gene ends were 2 bases for V and 8 bases for J; bases not matched to a gene: 5. The CDR3 region has the DNA TGTGCCAGCAGCCAATCGGAGCGGGGGTATGAGCAGTTCTTC. Amino acid sequence: CASSQSERGYEQFF.

The chain recombines TRBV14 with TRBJ2-7; TRBD1 or TRBD2 may be the D gene (5 bases each). This CDR3 has 16 residues. Germline CDR1 and CDR2: SGHDN and FVKESK. V was trimmed by 6 bases and J by 1 base, leaving 19 bases between them. This chain's CDR3 is CASRSPGTAISYEQYF. CDR3 nucleotides: TGTGCCAGCAGAAGCCCCGGGACGGCGATATCCTACGAGCAGTACTTC.